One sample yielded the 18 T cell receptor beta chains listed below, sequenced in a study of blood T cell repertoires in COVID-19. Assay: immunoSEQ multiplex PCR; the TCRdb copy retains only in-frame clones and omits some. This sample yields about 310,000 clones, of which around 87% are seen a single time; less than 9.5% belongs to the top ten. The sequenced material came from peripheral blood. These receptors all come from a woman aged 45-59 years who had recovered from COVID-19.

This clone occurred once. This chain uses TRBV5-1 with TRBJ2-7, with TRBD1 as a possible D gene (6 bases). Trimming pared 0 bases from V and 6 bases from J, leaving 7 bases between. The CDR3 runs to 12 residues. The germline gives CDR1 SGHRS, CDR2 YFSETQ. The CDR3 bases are TGCGCCAGCAGCTTGGAGGGGGTCGAGCAGTACTTC. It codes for CASSLEGVEQYF.

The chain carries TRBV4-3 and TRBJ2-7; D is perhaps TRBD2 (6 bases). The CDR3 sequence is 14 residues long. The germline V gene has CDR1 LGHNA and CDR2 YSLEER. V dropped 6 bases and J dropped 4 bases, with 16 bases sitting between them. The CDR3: CASSTGDGGYEQYF. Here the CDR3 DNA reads TGCGCCAGCAGTACGGGGGACGGTGGATACGAGCAGTACTTC.

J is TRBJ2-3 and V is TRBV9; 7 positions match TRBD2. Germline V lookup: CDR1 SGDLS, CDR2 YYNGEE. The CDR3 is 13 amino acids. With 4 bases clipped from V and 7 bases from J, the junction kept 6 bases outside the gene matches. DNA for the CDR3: TGTGCCAGCAGCCCCCAAGCGGGAAATACGCAGTATTTT. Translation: CASSPQAGNTQYF.

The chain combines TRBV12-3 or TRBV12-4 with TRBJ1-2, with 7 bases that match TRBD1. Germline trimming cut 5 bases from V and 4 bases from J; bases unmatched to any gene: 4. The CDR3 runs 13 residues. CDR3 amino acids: CASSGTALYGYTF. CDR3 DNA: TGTGCCAGCAGTGGGACAGCCCTCTATGGCTACACCTTC.

DNA for the CDR3: TGTGCCAGCAGCTTCGCGGTATACAATGAGCAGTTCTTC. Its protein product is CASSFAVYNEQFF. The rearrangement uses TRBV11-3 and TRBJ2-1; the D is unclear. The V end was cut by 3 bases, the J end by 4 bases, with 7 bases between. The CDR3 contains 13 residues. Germline CDR1 SGHNT, CDR2 YENEEA.

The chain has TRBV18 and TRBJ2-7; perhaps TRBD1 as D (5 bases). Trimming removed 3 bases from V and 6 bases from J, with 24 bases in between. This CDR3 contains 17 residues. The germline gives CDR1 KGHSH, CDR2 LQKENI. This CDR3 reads CASSPPTTIGRRGEQYF. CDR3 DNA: TGTGCCAGCTCACCCCCAACAACGATAGGACGAAGGGGCGAGCAGTACTTC.

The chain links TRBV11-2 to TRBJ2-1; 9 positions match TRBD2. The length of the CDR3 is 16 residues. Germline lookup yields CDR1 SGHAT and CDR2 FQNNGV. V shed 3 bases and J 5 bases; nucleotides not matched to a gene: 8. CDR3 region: CASSFTAGGAHNEQFF. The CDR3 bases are TGTGCCAGCAGCTTCACGGCGGGAGGGGCCCACAATGAGCAGTTCTTC.

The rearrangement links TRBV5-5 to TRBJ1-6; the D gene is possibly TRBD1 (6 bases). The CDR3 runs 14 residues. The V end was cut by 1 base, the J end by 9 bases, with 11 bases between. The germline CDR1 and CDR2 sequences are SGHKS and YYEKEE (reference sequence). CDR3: CASSLLDSFSPLHF. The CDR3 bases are TGTGCCAGCAGCTTGCTGGACAGTTTTTCACCCCTCCACTTT.

The CDR3 DNA is TGTGCCAGCAGTTTCTATACAGGGGGAAAAACTGAAGCTTTCTTT. It yields the protein CASSFYTGGKTEAFF. The chain combines TRBV28 with TRBJ1-1, with 8 bases identical to TRBD1. The CDR3 runs 15 residues. Per the germline V gene, CDR1 is MDHEN and CDR2 is SYDVKM. V gave up 3 bases and J gave up 5 bases; unmatched junction bases: 8.

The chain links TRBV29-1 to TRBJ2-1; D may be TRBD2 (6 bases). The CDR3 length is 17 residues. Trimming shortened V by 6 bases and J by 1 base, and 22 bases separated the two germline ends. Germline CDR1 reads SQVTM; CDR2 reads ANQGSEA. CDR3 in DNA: TGCAGCGTCTGGAGGGACCTAGCTATCCTTTCCTACAATGAGCAGTTCTTC. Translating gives CSVWRDLAILSYNEQFF.

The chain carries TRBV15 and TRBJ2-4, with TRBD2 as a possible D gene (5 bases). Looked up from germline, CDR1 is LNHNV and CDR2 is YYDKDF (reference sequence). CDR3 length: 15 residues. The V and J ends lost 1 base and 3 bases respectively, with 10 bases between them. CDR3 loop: CATSRGGLDKNIQYF. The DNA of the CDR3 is TGTGCCACCAGCAGAGGAGGGTTAGACAAAAACATTCAGTACTTC.

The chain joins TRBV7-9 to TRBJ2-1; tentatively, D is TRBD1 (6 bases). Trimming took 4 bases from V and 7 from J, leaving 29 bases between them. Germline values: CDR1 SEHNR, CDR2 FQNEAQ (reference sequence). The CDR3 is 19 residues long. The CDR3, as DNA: TGTGCCAGCAGCTCAGGGGCCATCTCAGGGAGAGTAAGGCAAAATGAGCAGTTCTTC. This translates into CASSSGAISGRVRQNEQFF.

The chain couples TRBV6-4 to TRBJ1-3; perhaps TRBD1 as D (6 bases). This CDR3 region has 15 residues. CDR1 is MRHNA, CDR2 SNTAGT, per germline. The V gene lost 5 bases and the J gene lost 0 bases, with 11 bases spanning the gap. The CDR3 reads CASSPQGPSGNTIYF. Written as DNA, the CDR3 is TGTGCCAGCAGTCCACAGGGACCCTCTGGAAACACCATATATTTT.

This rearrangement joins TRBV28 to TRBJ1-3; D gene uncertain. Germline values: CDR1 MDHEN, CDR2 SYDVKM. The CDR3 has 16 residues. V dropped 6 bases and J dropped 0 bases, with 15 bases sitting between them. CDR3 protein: CASSHSLTLSGNTIYF. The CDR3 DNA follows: TGTGCCAGCAGCCACTCTCTTACCCTCTCTGGAAACACCATATATTTT.

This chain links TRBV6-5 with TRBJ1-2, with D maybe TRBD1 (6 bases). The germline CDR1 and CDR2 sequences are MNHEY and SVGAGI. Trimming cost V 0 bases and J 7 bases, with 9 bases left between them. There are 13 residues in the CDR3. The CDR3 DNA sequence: TGTGCCAGCAGTTACTCGCAGGGGTCTGGCTACACCTTC. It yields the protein CASSYSQGSGYTF.

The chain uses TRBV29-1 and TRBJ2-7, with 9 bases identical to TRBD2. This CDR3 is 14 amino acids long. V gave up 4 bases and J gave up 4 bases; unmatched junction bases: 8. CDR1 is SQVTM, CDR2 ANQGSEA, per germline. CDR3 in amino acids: CSVVMREGRYEQYF. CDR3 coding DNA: TGCAGCGTTGTGATGCGGGAGGGCCGGTACGAGCAGTACTTC.

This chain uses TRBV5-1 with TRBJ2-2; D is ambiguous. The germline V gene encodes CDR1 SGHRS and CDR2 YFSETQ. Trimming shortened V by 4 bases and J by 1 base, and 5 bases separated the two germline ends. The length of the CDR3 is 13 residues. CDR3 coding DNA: TGCGCCAGCAGCGAACAGAACACCGGGGAGCTGTTTTTT. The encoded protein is CASSEQNTGELFF.

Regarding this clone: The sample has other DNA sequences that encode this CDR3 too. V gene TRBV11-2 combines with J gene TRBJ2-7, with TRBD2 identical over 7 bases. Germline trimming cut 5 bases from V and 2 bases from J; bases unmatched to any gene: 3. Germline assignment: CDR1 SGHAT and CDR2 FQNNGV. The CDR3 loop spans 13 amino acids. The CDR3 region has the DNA TGTGCCAGCAGCCCCGGACTAGCCTACGAGCAGTACTTC. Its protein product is CASSPGLAYEQYF.